This T cell receptor beta chain was captured by sequencing in a study of T-cell reconstitution after alpha-beta-depleted transplantation in children. Study-wide results and caveats: Several hundred expanded graft clones reportedly supplied alpha-beta T cells about two months after transplant. One year post-transplant, T-cell counts and diversity were largely derived from T cells produced anew.

To note about this clonotype: No antigen is known for it.

Germline assignment: CDR1 SGHAT and CDR2 FQNNGV. The length of the CDR3 is 14 residues. V was pared by 1 base and J by 4 bases, with 11 bases between. Using unique molecular identifiers, the investigators prepared the TCRbeta library. Using its own MiXCR run on the PCR reads, TCRdb lists one record per CDR3 protein. The sample carries 400,000 to 550,000 distinct CDR3 sequences, more than 9% recorded once. The sample in question was PBMCs, obtained before TCRalphabeta/CD19-depleted stem cell transplant. The V gene is TRBV11-2, the J gene TRBJ2-7; D is possibly TRBD2 (6 bases). This receptor was obtained from a child aged 2-15 years with inherited bone marrow failure, due to receive a stem cell transplant. CDR3 sequence reads: CASSLGTTLYEQYF. The CDR3 DNA reads TGTGCCAGCAGCTTAGGGACTACGTTATACGAGCAGTACTTC.